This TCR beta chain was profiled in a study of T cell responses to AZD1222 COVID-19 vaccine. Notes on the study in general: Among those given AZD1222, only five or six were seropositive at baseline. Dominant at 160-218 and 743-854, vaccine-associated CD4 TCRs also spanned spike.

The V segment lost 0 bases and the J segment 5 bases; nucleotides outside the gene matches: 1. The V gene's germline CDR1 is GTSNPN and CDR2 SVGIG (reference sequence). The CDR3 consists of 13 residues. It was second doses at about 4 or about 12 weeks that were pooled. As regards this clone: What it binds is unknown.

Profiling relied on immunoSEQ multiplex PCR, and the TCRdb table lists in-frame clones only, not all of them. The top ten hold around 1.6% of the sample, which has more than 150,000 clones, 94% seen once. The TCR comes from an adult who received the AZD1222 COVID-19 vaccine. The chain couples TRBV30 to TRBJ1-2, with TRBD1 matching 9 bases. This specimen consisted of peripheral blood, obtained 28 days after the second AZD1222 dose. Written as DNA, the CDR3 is TGTGCCTGGAGTGTCGGGACAGGGTATGGCTACACCTTC. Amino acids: CAWSVGTGYGYTF.